Here is one TCR beta chain with its context. Its antigen specificity is not known. No clone much larger than this one lies a single base away; base qualities are absent. This record belongs to a study of T-cell memory formation after mild COVID-19 (dated by TCRdb to the early 2020s). About the study as a whole: TCR sequence clusters from the two donors were largely donor specific. In a couple of donors, T-cell clones that expanded and contracted after mild COVID-19 were followed by sequencing TCRalpha and TCRbeta repertoires longitudinally. Two young, previously healthy adult volunteers made up the cohort, one male and one female.

Ficoll-Paque density gradient centrifugation was the method used to isolate PBMCs. The run used an Illumina NovaSeq 6000. Using 5'RACE with constant-segment primers, TCRalpha and TCRbeta cDNA libraries were constructed, with sample barcodes and unique molecular identifiers added in the process. RNA was extracted from every sample with Trizol reagent. Libraries were amplified in two PCR steps, with a second sample barcode and Illumina TruSeq adapters added in the second step. Libraries were sequenced on an Illumina NovaSeq with 2 x 150 bp paired-end reads. Concerning the study's data processing: With migec v1.2.7, reads were demultiplexed and then collapsed into UMI-guided consensus sequences. Using mixcr v2.1.11, UMI consensuses were aligned to TRA and TRB V and J templates and then assembled into clonotypes. Expanded or contracted clonotypes were those called significant by both edgeR and NoisET, with noise models trained on biological replicates. For edgeR calls, a false discovery rate-adjusted p below 0.01 and a log2 fold-change threshold of 1 were applied. PCA with hierarchical clustering of max-normalized trajectories of the 1000 most abundant clonotypes was used as exploratory dynamics analysis. Separately sequenced CD4+ and CD8+ repertoires were used to assign a CD4 or CD8 phenotype to each responding clone. In-frame beta chains were kept once TCRdb had trimmed the public reads at Q25 with fastp and called clones with MiXCR. When rows share a CDR3 protein, they turn into one entry using the most common DNA and genes. In this record, the V and J calls reflect TCRdb's handling and not the investigators' own analysis. In all, the sample holds roughly 150,000 distinct CDR3 sequences, and more than 14% of those were seen once. The top ten clones comprise over 12% of the sample.

Points the paper makes about the study in general: Some responding clones were found in pre-infection memory, which suggests that pre-existing cross-reactive memory T cells took part in the SARS-CoV-2 response. The second-wave clones that peaked on day 37 were not confirmed to be SARS-CoV-2 specific. Contracting CD4+ clones were found mainly in CM and EM memory subsets, while CD8+ clones were enriched in EMRA. The study included only a couple of mild cases, and larger cohorts that include severe cases with pre-infection samples were judged to be necessary. Clones contracting from day 15 to 85 had balanced CD4/CD8 phenotypes, while a second wave expanding from day 15 to 37 was biased towards CD4+.

V is pared back by 3 bases and J by 0 bases, with 6 bases lying between the germline termini. CDR1 is given as SQVTM and CDR2 as ANQGSEA, both from the germline V gene. CDR3 length: 13 amino acids, cysteine to phenylalanine. Of all the DNA, just the CDR3 is kept, 39 bases in frame from base 1. This chain is built from TRBV29-1 and TRBJ2-4, with an unclear D gene assignment. This TCR was sampled from an adult woman who had mild COVID-19 (a few samples of this study predate the infection). The sample titles of this study are shuffled in the database, so cell type and time point are left out; the donor was told from shared clones. Sequenced: PBMCs or a T cell subset sorted from them (not recorded which). The DNA sequence is as follows: TGCAGCGTTGAGGCCCTAGCCAAAAACATTCAGTACTTC. Translated, it gives CSVEALAKNIQYF.